The T cell receptor (beta chain) under discussion was sequenced for a study of CD8 T cells in Susac syndrome. The CDR3 is 13 amino acids. The germline V gene encodes CDR1 GTSNPN and CDR2 SVGIG (reference sequence). Trimming left V 0 bases short and J 0 bases short, with 5 bases between. When the RNA was reverse transcribed, random hexamers were used with an input of 0.5 to 1 ug. TCRdb re-called the immunoSEQ multiplex PCR reads with MiXCR, one entry per CDR3 protein. The data contain about 120,000 distinct CDR3 sequences, around 95% of them singletons. Sequenced material: CD8+ T cells from PBMCs. This clonotype was obtained from a human donor with Susac syndrome. V is TRBV30 and J is TRBJ1-1, with D unclear. CDR3 residues: CAWSVGMNTEAFF. Written as DNA, the CDR3 is TGTGCCTGGAGTGTAGGCATGAACACTGAAGCTTTCTTT.